Presented here are 9 T cell receptor beta chains from one specimen sequenced in a study of patients and donors after allogeneic stem cell transplantation. TCRdb independently ran MiXCR on the RT-PCR reads; one entry per CDR3 protein. The sample gives approximately 170,000 distinct CDR3 sequences, around 30% of which show up once; 3.2% is in the top ten. Material for sequencing was blood, either unsorted or a sorted T cell fraction (not recorded which). These receptors were collected from a human donor who was either an allogeneic HSCT recipient or a stem cell or donor lymphocyte infusion donor (not recorded which). It is not recorded whose cells these are; they may come from a transplant donor.

This clonotype was seen only a few times. CDR3 loop: CASVGTVNTEAFF. In DNA, the CDR3 is TGTGCCAGCGTTGGGACGGTGAACACTGAAGCTTTCTTT. The chain carries TRBV6-2 or TRBV6-3 and TRBJ1-1; a weak D match, TRBD1 (5 bases). Trimming removed 8 bases at V and 0 bases at J, with 10 bases between. The germline V gene has CDR1 MNHEY and CDR2 SVGEGT. This CDR3 is built from 13 residues.

V gene TRBV7-8 combines with J gene TRBJ2-1, with 10 bases lining up with TRBD2. CDR1 and CDR2 (germline): SGHVS, FQNEAQ. J was trimmed by 4 bases and V by 3 bases; bases with no gene match: 3. The CDR3 runs to 15 residues. The CDR3 loop reads CASSLRTSGYNEQFF. The CDR3 coding sequence is TGTGCCAGCAGCTTGCGGACTAGCGGTTACAATGAGCAGTTCTTC. The full variable domain, with the rest looked up from reference TRBV7-8 and TRBJ2-1, is GAGVSQSPRYKVAKRGQDVALRCDPISGHVSLFWYQQALGQGPEFLTYFQNEAQLDKSGLPSDRFFAERPEGSVSTLKIQRTQQEDSAVYLCASSLRTSGYNEQFFGPGTRLTVL.

The CDR3 reads CASSLRGTGTGSNYGYTF. As DNA, the CDR3 is TGTGCCAGCAGCTTACGGGGGACCGGGACAGGGTCTAACTATGGCTACACCTTC. The V and J genes are TRBV7-2 and TRBJ1-2, with TRBD1 matching over 9 bases. After removal of 2 bases from V and 0 bases from J, the junction contained 10 bases not matched to a gene. Germline CDR1 is SGHTA and CDR2 is FQGNSA. CDR3 length equals 18 residues.

This clonotype showed up many times. The CDR3 DNA follows: TGTGCCAGCAGCTTGGGACTAGCGGGAGTTGGGGAGCTGTTTTTT. It specifies CASSLGLAGVGELFF. The chain couples TRBV7-2 to TRBJ2-2, with 14 bases aligning to TRBD2. The CDR3 extends over 15 amino acids. V gave up 3 bases and J gave up 8 bases; unmatched junction bases: 2. The germline gives CDR1 SGHTA, CDR2 FQGNSA.

J is TRBJ1-1 and V is TRBV10-3; TRBD1 agrees at 7 bases. CDR3 size: 14 residues. V shed 5 bases, J shed 2 bases, and the junction held 5 bases outside the gene matches. Germline V gene sequence: CDR1 ENHRY, CDR2 SYGVKD. CDR3 in DNA: TGTGCCATCAGTTTCAGGGGGGACAACACTGAAGCTTTCTTT. Protein sequence: CAISFRGDNTEAFF.

This rearrangement joins TRBV3-1 to TRBJ1-5; D remains unclear. V dropped 3 bases and J dropped 9 bases, with 12 bases sitting between them. In germline, CDR1 is LGHDT, CDR2 YNNKEL (reference sequence). The CDR3 sequence is 13 residues long. The CDR3: CASSHRTRVPQHF. The CDR3 DNA reads TGTGCCAGCAGCCACCGGACCCGGGTGCCCCAGCATTTT.

The chain employs TRBV20-1 and TRBJ2-7; the D gene is possibly TRBD2 (5 bases). V was cut by 3 bases and J by 9 bases, with 9 bases left in between. Germline CDR1 DFQATT, CDR2 SNEGSKA (reference sequence). The CDR3 spans 10 residues. The DNA for the CDR3 is TGCAGTGCTAGGAACACTAGGCAGTACTTC. Translating gives CSARNTRQYF.

This clonotype has more than one count but fewer than ten. The rearrangement joins TRBV6-5 to TRBJ2-7; 7 bases match TRBD1. The junction had 8 bases not matched to a gene; V was cut back by 6 bases and J by 3 bases. The CDR3 consists of 14 residues. The germline CDR1 and CDR2 sequences are MNHEY and SVGAGI. The CDR3 coding sequence is TGTGCCAGCAGACGCGGACAGGAACTCTACGAGCAGTACTTC. Protein sequence: CASRRGQELYEQYF.

This clonotype has ten or more counts. The gene calls are TRBV7-8 and TRBJ1-5; D uncertain. There are 14 residues in the CDR3. Per germline, CDR1 SGHVS and CDR2 FQNEAQ. With 1 base removed from V and 9 bases from J, the gap between germline ends came to 13 bases. CDR3 sequence: CASSLEGKWGPQHF. The DNA for the CDR3 is TGTGCCAGCAGCTTAGAAGGGAAGTGGGGGCCCCAGCATTTT.